This T cell receptor (beta chain) is drawn from a study of cytomegalovirus exposure and HLA in healthy donors. Use of 60 Vbeta and 13 Jbeta primers characterized the PCR. Sequencing used immunoSEQ multiplex PCR; TCRdb keeps in-frame clones, though not all of them. Here the sample table reports some 140,000 clones. Trimming left V 3 bases short and J 6 bases short, with 17 bases between. The length of the CDR3 is 15 residues. Germline CDR1 SEHNR, CDR2 FQNEAQ (reference sequence). Sequenced input: PBMCs. This sequence was found in a woman aged 40 to 50 in good health and CMV-seronegative. The chain joins TRBV7-9 to TRBJ1-2; no clear D. The CDR3 spells CASSFPGPFSHGYTF. CDR3 sequence (DNA): TGTGCCAGCAGCTTCCCTGGGCCCTTCAGTCATGGCTACACCTTC. The full variable domain, rest sourced from reference TRBV7-9 and TRBJ1-2, is DTGVSQNPRHKITKRGQNVTFRCDPISEHNRLYWYRQTLGQGPEFLTYFQNEAQLEKSRLLSDRFSAERPKGSFSTLEIQRTEQGDSAMYLCASSFPGPFSHGYTFGSGTRLTVV.